The clone carrying this T cell receptor beta chain was seen a few times. Its antigen is as yet unknown. These data originate in a study of response to subunit inactivated influenza vaccine. Overall study results and limits: Authors suggested few new T cells are recruited by each seasonal influenza vaccination.

This CDR3 comprises 16 residues. CDR1 is LGHDT and CDR2 is YNNKEL in the germline V gene (reference sequence). The V and J ends lost 0 bases and 0 bases respectively, with 9 bases between them. TCRdb processed the RT-PCR reads anew with MiXCR; each CDR3 protein has one entry. The sample lists fewer than 750,000 distinct CDR3 sequences, less than 15% occurring once. This specimen consisted of PBMCs from blood, obtained about 12 days after vaccination. This sequence was found in a man aged 45 to 65 who received an inactivated influenza vaccine. V is TRBV3-1 and J is TRBJ2-1; perhaps TRBD2 as D (5 bases). CDR3 in amino acids: CASSQDLGSSYNEQFF. The CDR3 region has the DNA TGTGCCAGCAGCCAAGATTTAGGGAGCTCCTACAATGAGCAGTTCTTC.